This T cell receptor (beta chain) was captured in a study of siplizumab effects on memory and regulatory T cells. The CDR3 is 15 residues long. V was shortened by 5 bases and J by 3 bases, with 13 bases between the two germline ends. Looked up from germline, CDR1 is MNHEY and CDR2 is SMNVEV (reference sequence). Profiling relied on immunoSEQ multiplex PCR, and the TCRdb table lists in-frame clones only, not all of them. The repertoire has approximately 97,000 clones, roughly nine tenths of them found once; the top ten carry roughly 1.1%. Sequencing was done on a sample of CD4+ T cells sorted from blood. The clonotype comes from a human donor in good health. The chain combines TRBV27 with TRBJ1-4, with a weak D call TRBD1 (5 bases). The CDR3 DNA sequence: TGTGCCAGCAGTCACAGAACGGGGCCTAATGAAAAACTGTTTTTT. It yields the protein CASSHRTGPNEKLFF.